This T cell receptor (beta chain) is drawn from a study of T cells in Graves' hyperthyroidism and ophthalmopathy. Background on the study: Specimen type is peripheral blood, collected at initial diagnosis prior to any treatment.

Notes on the study in general: Ophthalmopathy could be told apart from stable hyperthyroidism with a 13 V-J model.

RNA transcripts provided the source from which TCR beta CDR3 regions were amplified. HTBI primers were the set used in a first-round RT-PCR of the TCR CDR3. TCRdb independently ran MiXCR on the multiplex PCR reads; one entry per CDR3 protein. The table records 700,000 to 950,000 distinct CDR3 sequences, around 40% of them present only once. The J segment lost 3 bases and the V segment lost 2 bases, leaving 5 bases of the junction unmatched. Looked up from germline, CDR1 is SGHVS and CDR2 is FQNEAQ. CDR3 size: 15 residues. Graves' hyperthyroidism without ophthalmopathy progression within 18 months was termed stable. Pregnant or lactating patients were excluded, as were those with uncontrolled infection or other autoimmune disease. This clonotype was observed at least ten times. Its target is not known.

The TCR was taken from a woman in her 40s with Graves' hyperthyroidism. Sequencing input: blood. The chain combines TRBV7-8 with TRBJ2-7; 9 positions match TRBD2. In nucleotides, the CDR3 is TGTGCCAGCAGCTTACTAGCGGGACAATTCTACGAGCAGTACTTC. Translated, it gives CASSLLAGQFYEQYF. Full variable domain (remainder filled in from reference TRBV7-8 and TRBJ2-7): GAGVSQSPRYKVAKRGQDVALRCDPISGHVSLFWYQQALGQGPEFLTYFQNEAQLDKSGLPSDRFFAERPEGSVSTLKIQRTQQEDSAVYLCASSLLAGQFYEQYFGPGTRLTVT.